The 8 T cell receptor beta chains below were found in one sample sequenced in a study of T cells in Graves' hyperthyroidism and ophthalmopathy. RNA transcripts gave rise to amplified TCR beta CDR3 regions. RT-PCR in the first round (using the HTBI primer set) targeted the TCR CDR3. TCRdb reanalysed the multiplex PCR reads using MiXCR and keeps one entry per CDR3 protein. The sample records 390,000 or so distinct CDR3 sequences, roughly 14% being singletons. The sample comprised blood. The receptors shown here come from a man aged 18-30 years with Graves' ophthalmopathy.

This clonotype was seen at least ten times. The chain combines TRBV6-5 with TRBJ1-3; a possible D gene is TRBD1 (5 bases). The V end was cut by 5 bases, the J end by 0 bases, with 8 bases between. CDR3 length: 14 residues. Germline V gene data show CDR1 as MNHEY and CDR2 as SVGAGI. The CDR3 region is CASSRQISGNTIYF. The CDR3 DNA follows: TGTGCCAGCAGTCGACAGATCTCTGGAAACACCATATATTTT.

This clonotype was observed at least ten times. The genes are TRBV7-9 and TRBJ2-6; perhaps TRBD2 as D (5 bases). The CDR3 covers 15 residues. V gave up 2 bases and J gave up 4 bases, with 9 bases separating them. The germline gives CDR1 SEHNR, CDR2 FQNEAQ (reference sequence). The CDR3 region has the DNA TGTGCCAGCAGCTTACGCGGAGGCGGGGCCAACGTCCTGACTTTC. It encodes CASSLRGGGANVLTF.

Details on this clonotype: This may stem from a read error, because a much larger clone lies one nucleotide away. The chain carries TRBV29-1 and TRBJ2-7, with 11 bases identical to TRBD2. The CDR3 loop spans 15 amino acids. Germline CDR1 and CDR2: SQVTM and ANQGSEA. The CDR3 DNA reads TGCGGCGTTGAAGAGCAACTAGCGGGAGCCCGCGAGCAGTACTTC. Translated, it gives CGVEEQLAGAREQYF.

This chain's CDR3 is CASSPGLAGDLEETQYF. The CDR3 DNA follows: TGTGCCAGCAGCCCGGGACTAGCGGGAGATTTGGAAGAGACCCAGTACTTC. The rearrangement uses TRBV5-4 and TRBJ2-5; 14 bases are shared with TRBD2. Germline assignment: CDR1 SGHNT and CDR2 YYREEE (reference sequence). This CDR3 comprises 17 residues. V dropped 4 bases and J dropped 3; count of bases not matched to a gene: 8.

A word on this clonotype: This sequence may be a read error, since a much larger clone differs from it by one base. This chain connects TRBV7-9 to TRBJ2-7; the D gene could be TRBD1 or TRBD2 (5 bases each). The germline gives CDR1 SEHNR, CDR2 FQNEAQ (reference sequence). This CDR3 is built from 14 residues. The V end lost 2 bases, the J end lost 9 bases, and 17 bases lay between the germline ends. CDR3 DNA sequence: TGTGCCAGCAGCTTACTGGGACCATATCTCGTGCAGTACTTC. It yields the protein CASSLLGPYLVQYF.

This clonotype was detected ten times or more. This sequence joins TRBV20-1 and TRBJ1-5, with D tentatively TRBD1 (5 bases). The V end was cut by 1 base, the J end by 4 bases, with 8 bases between. The length of the CDR3 is 13 residues. Germline CDR1 is DFQATT and CDR2 is SNEGSKA (reference sequence). The CDR3 DNA reads as TGCAGTGCTAGAGCACAGGAAAATCAGCCCCAGCATTTT. It codes for CSARAQENQPQHF.

With respect to this clonotype: The junction does not match germline at one end; this may be a read error. This chain joins TRBV7-9 and TRBJ2-7, with D uncertain. This CDR3 is built from 11 residues. CDR1 SEHNR and CDR2 FQNEAQ come from the germline V gene (reference sequence). CDR3 sequence: CASSPNREQYF. The CDR3, as DNA: TGCGCCAGCAGCCCCAACAGAGAGCAGTACTTC.

The CDR3 bases are TGTGCCAGCAGTTACGGGGGGTTAGGTACGCAGTATTTT. Its translation is CASSYGGLGTQYF. V is TRBV6-6 and J is TRBJ2-3; a weak D match, TRBD2 (6 bases). With 2 bases removed from V and 8 bases from J, the gap between germline ends came to 11 bases. This CDR3 has 13 amino acids. Germline V lookup: CDR1 MNHNY, CDR2 SVGAGI (reference sequence).